This TCR beta chain was obtained from a study of T cell repertoires in cytomegalovirus infection. One entry per CDR3 protein, called by TCRdb with MiXCR from the reads. The data hold 250,000 or so distinct CDR3 sequences, with approximately 8.3% observed a single time. This clonotype was observed a handful of times. The receptor comes from a human donor in good health (CMV status not recorded). Some clones in this sample may be carry-over from other donors' samples. The sequencing input was PBMCs.

CDR3 sequence (DNA): TGTGCCAGCAGTGCTGCGGGGTCTAGCGATGAGCAGTTCTTC. It specifies CASSAAGSSDEQFF. This chain uses TRBV28 with TRBJ2-1; maybe TRBD2 (6 bases). The CDR3 runs 14 residues. Germline assignment: CDR1 MDHEN and CDR2 SYDVKM. The ends were cut back, 5 bases at V and 8 bases at J, with 16 bases in the middle. Drawing the rest from reference TRBV28 and TRBJ2-1, the complete variable domain is DVKVTQSSRYLVKRTGEKVFLECVQDMDHENMFWYRQDPGLGLRLIYFSYDVKMKEKGDIPEGYSVSREKKERFSLILESASTNQTSMYLCASSAAGSSDEQFFGPGTRLTVL.